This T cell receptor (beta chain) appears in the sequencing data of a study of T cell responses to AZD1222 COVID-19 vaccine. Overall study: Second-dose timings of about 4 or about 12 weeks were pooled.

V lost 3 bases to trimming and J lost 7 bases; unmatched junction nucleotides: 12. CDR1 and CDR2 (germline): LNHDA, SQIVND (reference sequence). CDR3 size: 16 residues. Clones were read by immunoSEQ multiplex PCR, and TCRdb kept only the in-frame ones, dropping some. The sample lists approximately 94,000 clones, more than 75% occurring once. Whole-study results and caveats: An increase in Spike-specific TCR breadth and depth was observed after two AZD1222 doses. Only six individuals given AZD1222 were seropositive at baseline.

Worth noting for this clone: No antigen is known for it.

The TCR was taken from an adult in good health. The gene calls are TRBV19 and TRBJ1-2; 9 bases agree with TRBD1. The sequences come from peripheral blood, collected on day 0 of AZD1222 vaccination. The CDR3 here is CASSIGTGLDSSGYTF. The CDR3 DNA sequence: TGTGCCAGTAGTATTGGGACAGGGCTCGATTCTTCTGGCTACACCTTC.